Below, 29 T cell receptor beta chains from the same sample are listed, as sequenced in a study of beta chain features in type 1 diabetes. Expressed TCRB transcripts were sequenced because the entire RNA isolate underwent reverse transcription. The assay was immunoSEQ multiplex PCR, and TCRdb's table has in-frame clones only and misses some. Of 360,000 or so clones in the sample, less than 20% were seen once. The sample was naive CD4+ T cells from blood. All receptors come from a woman aged 18 to 35 in good health.

In its sample, this clone was seen a few times. This chain connects TRBV7-3 to TRBJ1-1, with a weak D call TRBD1 (6 bases). The CDR3 runs 13 residues. V was pared by 3 bases and J by 6 bases, with 11 bases between. The germline CDR1 and CDR2 sequences are SGHTA and FQGTGA. The CDR3 loop reads CASSFLGQSEAFF. CDR3 in DNA: TGTGCCAGCAGCTTCCTCGGACAGTCTGAAGCTTTCTTT.

This clone was seen a handful of times. V and J are TRBV5-6 and TRBJ2-3, with TRBD1 matching over 10 bases. Germline-derived CDR1 and CDR2 are SGHDT and YYEEEE. The CDR3 has 12 residues. The ends lost 4 bases at V and 11 bases at J; junction bases unmatched: 4. CDR3 protein: CASSNWDRGQYF. In DNA, the CDR3 is TGTGCCAGCAGCAACTGGGACAGGGGGCAGTATTTT. Variable domain in full (rest from reference TRBV5-6 and TRBJ2-3): DAGVTQSPTHLIKTRGQQVTLRCSPKSGHDTVSWYQQALGQGPQFIFQYYEEEERQRGNFPDRFSGHQFPNYSSELNVNALLLGDSALYLCASSNWDRGQYFGPGTRLTVL.

The chain joins TRBV15 to TRBJ2-6; 8 bases map to TRBD2. The CDR3 contains 17 residues. The V and J ends lost 5 bases and 0 bases, in that order; junction bases with no gene match: 6. The V gene's germline CDR1 is LNHNV and CDR2 YYDKDF (reference sequence). Here the CDR3 DNA reads TGTGCCACCAGCCGGCCGGGGGGGAGCTCTGGGGCCAACGTCCTGACTTTC. It translates to CATSRPGGSSGANVLTF.

This CDR3 is CASSEMDYWSEQYF. CDR3 nucleotides: TGTGCCAGCAGTGAAATGGACTATTGGTCCGAGCAGTACTTC. J is TRBJ2-7 and V is TRBV6-1; D is perhaps TRBD2 (6 bases). Trimming pared 2 bases from V and 6 bases from J, leaving 14 bases between. Germline lookup yields CDR1 MNHNS and CDR2 SASEGT. The CDR3 runs to 14 residues.

The CDR3 sequence is CSVEKSTHRSYEQYF. CDR3 nucleotide sequence: TGCAGCGTTGAAAAATCGACACACAGGTCCTACGAGCAGTACTTC. The chain joins TRBV29-1 to TRBJ2-7, with TRBD1 as a possible D gene (5 bases). The CDR3 has 15 residues. Germline values: CDR1 SQVTM, CDR2 ANQGSEA. The V end lost 2 bases, the J end lost 1 base, and 15 bases lay between the germline ends.

This clone was observed a few times. The chain couples TRBV5-1 to TRBJ2-1, with D uncertain. This CDR3 has 12 amino acids. From germline, CDR1 is SGHRS and CDR2 YFSETQ. The V and J ends lost 0 bases and 8 bases respectively, with 6 bases between them. In DNA form, the CDR3 reads TGCGCCAGCAGCTTGGTAACATATGAGCAGTTCTTC. Its protein product is CASSLVTYEQFF.

This clone was seen a few times. This chain joins TRBV4-1 and TRBJ2-5, with TRBD1 as a possible D gene (6 bases). V gave up 0 bases and J gave up 7 bases, with 18 bases separating them. The CDR3 loop spans 16 amino acids. Germline loops: CDR1 MGHRA, CDR2 YSYEKL. CDR3 loop: CASSQEGSGAVGTQYF. Here the CDR3 DNA reads TGCGCCAGCAGCCAAGAGGGGTCAGGGGCTGTGGGGACCCAGTACTTC.

This clone was recorded a few times. The V and J genes are TRBV13 and TRBJ2-2; a weak D match, TRBD2 (5 bases). Germline CDR1 and CDR2: PRHDT and FYEKMQ (reference sequence). This CDR3 contains 16 residues. The ends were cut back, 2 bases at V and 5 bases at J, with 15 bases in the middle. The CDR3 here is CASSLNRGSGTGELFF. CDR3 nucleotide sequence: TGTGCCAGCAGCTTAAACCGCGGGTCGGGGACCGGGGAGCTGTTTTTT.

This clone has a handful of counts. The chain recombines TRBV7-9 with TRBJ1-1; 7 bases align to TRBD1. Germline values: CDR1 SEHNR, CDR2 FQNEAQ (reference sequence). V was clipped by 1 base and J by 0 bases; unmatched bases: 2. The CDR3 is 15 residues long. The CDR3 loop reads CASSLVTGLNTEAFF. In DNA, the CDR3 is TGTGCCAGCAGCTTAGTGACAGGGTTGAACACTGAAGCTTTCTTT.

The chain recombines TRBV7-2 with TRBJ2-7; possibly TRBD2 for D (5 bases). The germline V gene has CDR1 SGHTA and CDR2 FQGNSA. The CDR3 contains 15 residues. The V gene lost 2 bases and the J gene lost 3 bases, with 14 bases spanning the gap. The CDR3 nucleotides are TGTGCCAGCAGCTTATCTGCTAGCCTAAACTACGAGCAGTACTTC. Translated: CASSLSASLNYEQYF.

This chain joins TRBV5-6 and TRBJ2-1, with 7 bases identical to TRBD1. Per germline, CDR1 SGHDT and CDR2 YYEEEE. J gave up 6 bases and V 4 bases, and 10 bases lay outside the gene matches. There are 15 residues in the CDR3. The CDR3 loop reads CASSPPGQLGNEQFF. Here the CDR3 DNA reads TGTGCCAGCAGCCCGCCGGGACAGCTCGGCAATGAGCAGTTCTTC.

This clone was seen only a few times. The chain is built from TRBV5-1 and TRBJ1-5, with D tentatively TRBD1 (6 bases). There are 14 residues in the CDR3. Germline V lookup: CDR1 SGHRS, CDR2 YFSETQ. Between the trimmed V and J ends, which lost 4 bases and 0 bases, there was a span of 8 bases. As DNA, the CDR3 is TGCGCCAGCAGCCCGGACAGTAGCAATCAGCCCCAGCATTTT. Protein: CASSPDSSNQPQHF.

The sample holds one count of this clone. The chain couples TRBV9 to TRBJ2-5, with TRBD2 as a possible D gene (6 bases). There are 15 residues in the CDR3. Germline CDR1 SGDLS, CDR2 YYNGEE. The ends were cut back, 0 bases at V and 5 bases at J, with 14 bases in the middle. In DNA form, the CDR3 reads TGTGCCAGCAGCGTAGAGGGAAGGAGGGGTGAGACCCAGTACTTC. This gives the protein CASSVEGRRGETQYF.

In DNA form, the CDR3 reads TGTGCCAGCAGTGACCACACGGGAGGAGAAGAGACCCAGTACTTC. Its translation: CASSDHTGGEETQYF. This chain uses TRBV25-1 with TRBJ2-5; 7 bases fit TRBD2. This CDR3 comprises 15 residues. The germline CDR1 and CDR2 sequences are MGHDK and SYGVNS. Germline trimming cut 3 bases from V and 3 bases from J; bases unmatched to any gene: 7.

V and J are TRBV4-2 and TRBJ2-7, with a possible D match to TRBD2 (5 bases). In germline, CDR1 is LGHNA, CDR2 YNFKEQ. The CDR3 is 15 residues long. V was trimmed by 0 bases and J by 6 bases, leaving 15 bases between them. The CDR3 loop reads CASSQDRPPRGEQYF. As DNA, the CDR3 is TGTGCCAGCAGCCAAGATAGGCCCCCCCGGGGCGAGCAGTACTTC.

V and J are TRBV11-3 and TRBJ2-7; no clear D. Trimming took off 3 bases at V and 5 bases at J, with 8 bases between the two ends. Germline V gene data show CDR1 as SGHNT and CDR2 as YENEEA. This CDR3 is built from 12 residues. The DNA of the CDR3 is TGTGCCAGCAGCTTTTACAAGAACGAGCAGTACTTC. Protein sequence: CASSFYKNEQYF.

The J gene is TRBJ1-1, the V gene TRBV15, with 7 positions matching TRBD1. The V and J ends lost 1 base and 5 bases, in that order; junction bases with no gene match: 4. CDR3 length: 14 amino acids. Germline-derived CDR1 and CDR2 are LNHNV and YYDKDF (reference sequence). CDR3 nucleotides: TGTGCCACCAGCAGAGGACAGGGTGTGACTGAAGCTTTCTTT. It is translated as CATSRGQGVTEAFF.

This clone was seen only a few times. The rearrangement joins TRBV2 to TRBJ1-2; 8 bases align to TRBD1. V gave up 6 bases and J gave up 7 bases; unmatched junction bases: 10. This CDR3 region has 14 residues. Germline CDR1 and CDR2: SNHLY and FYNNEI. CDR3 sequence: CASRAAQGAGGYTF. Written as DNA, the CDR3 is TGTGCCAGCAGGGCCGCGCAGGGGGCAGGTGGCTACACCTTC.

This chain links TRBV4-1 with TRBJ1-1; unclear D gene. The CDR3 contains 13 residues. In germline, CDR1 is MGHRA, CDR2 YSYEKL. V was cut by 0 bases and J by 5 bases, with 7 bases left in between. The CDR3 loop is CASSQEFRTEAFF. The DNA for the CDR3 is TGCGCCAGCAGCCAAGAGTTCAGAACTGAAGCTTTCTTT.

The chain is built from TRBV5-4 and TRBJ2-2, with TRBD1 identical over 7 bases. This CDR3 has 14 amino acids. Per germline, CDR1 SGHNT and CDR2 YYREEE (reference sequence). V was clipped by 3 bases and J by 5 bases; unmatched bases: 4. CDR3 nucleotide sequence: TGTGCCAGCAGCTACTCGACAGGGACCGGGGAGCTGTTTTTT. Amino acid sequence: CASSYSTGTGELFF.

This clone was detected a few times. The chain uses TRBV11-3 and TRBJ2-5; tentative D call: TRBD1 (6 bases). The CDR3 is made up of 12 amino acids. Looked up from germline, CDR1 is SGHNT and CDR2 is YENEEA. V was shortened by 5 bases and J by 5 bases, with 9 bases between the two germline ends. CDR3 in DNA: TGTGCCAGCAGCAAAACAGGGGAGACCCAGTACTTC. As protein: CASSKTGETQYF.

The genes are TRBV5-6 and TRBJ2-7; 7 nucleotides align to TRBD2. Germline V gives CDR1 SGHDT, CDR2 YYEEEE. J lost 7 bases, V lost 4 bases, and 14 bases had no gene match. This CDR3 spans 15 amino acids. This CDR3 reads CASSGRTRSLLEQYF. The DNA for the CDR3 is TGTGCCAGCAGCGGGAGGACTAGGAGTTTGTTGGAGCAGTACTTC. Full variable domain (outside the CDR3, taken from reference TRBV5-6 and TRBJ2-7): DAGVTQSPTHLIKTRGQQVTLRCSPKSGHDTVSWYQQALGQGPQFIFQYYEEEERQRGNFPDRFSGHQFPNYSSELNVNALLLGDSALYLCASSGRTRSLLEQYFGPGTRLTVT.

The chain is built from TRBV6-6 and TRBJ2-1; D is perhaps TRBD2 (7 bases). V dropped 0 bases and J dropped 5 bases, with 14 bases sitting between them. Germline-derived CDR1 and CDR2 are MNHNY and SVGAGI (reference sequence). This CDR3 is 16 amino acids long. The CDR3 region has the DNA TGTGCCAGCAGTTACTCGATGGGGGGGCGGGACAATGAGCAGTTCTTC. Protein product: CASSYSMGGRDNEQFF.

This clone has only a few counts. The chain uses TRBV4-1 and TRBJ2-3, with D maybe TRBD2 (6 bases). The CDR3 extends over 15 amino acids. V was trimmed by 4 bases and J by 6 bases, leaving 17 bases between them. Germline CDR1 and CDR2: MGHRA and YSYEKL. The chain's CDR3 is CASSPISGEADTQYF. CDR3 DNA sequence: TGCGCCAGCAGCCCCATTAGCGGAGAGGCTGATACGCAGTATTTT.

Only a few counts were recorded for this clone. V is TRBV11-1 and J is TRBJ2-7; a possible D gene is TRBD2 (5 bases). The length of the CDR3 is 15 residues. Germline V gene lookup returns CDR1 SGHAT and CDR2 FQDESV (reference sequence). The ends were cut back, 5 bases at V and 4 bases at J, with 18 bases in the middle. The CDR3 DNA reads TGTGCCAGCAGCCACCCTAGCCTCGGCGATTACGAGCAGTACTTC. Amino acids: CASSHPSLGDYEQYF.

This chain uses TRBV5-6 with TRBJ2-5; D is ambiguous. Germline V gives CDR1 SGHDT, CDR2 YYEEEE. This CDR3 contains 14 residues. Trimming removed 1 base from V and 3 bases from J, with 10 bases in between. The CDR3 DNA is TGTGCCAGCAGCTTGTTCAAGGCGGAAGAGACCCAGTACTTC. Translating gives CASSLFKAEETQYF.

This clone was recorded a few times. The V gene is TRBV29-1, the J gene TRBJ2-3; 10 nucleotides agree with TRBD2. This CDR3 is 13 amino acids long. The germline V gene encodes CDR1 SQVTM and CDR2 ANQGSEA. The CDR3 here is CTTLAGGTDTQYF. DNA for the CDR3: TGCACGACCCTAGCGGGGGGCACAGATACGCAGTATTTT.

This chain uses TRBV25-1 with TRBJ2-1; 8 positions match TRBD2. V trimming: 1 base; J trimming: 3 bases; junction bases outside the gene matches: 5. Germline-derived CDR1 and CDR2 are MGHDK and SYGVNS. CDR3 length equals 16 residues. The CDR3 nucleotides are TGTGCCAGCAGTGAATCGGCGGGGGGATACTACAATGAGCAGTTCTTC. Amino acids: CASSESAGGYYNEQFF. The full variable domain, rest sourced from reference TRBV25-1 and TRBJ2-1, is EADIYQTPRYLVIGTGKKITLECSQTMGHDKMYWYQQDPGMELHLIHYSYGVNSTEKGDLSSESTVSRIRTEHFPLTLESARPSHTSQYLCASSESAGGYYNEQFFGPGTRLTVL.

This clone was observed a handful of times. The chain combines TRBV5-1 with TRBJ2-3, with a weak D call TRBD1 (6 bases). Germline V CDR1 and CDR2: SGHRS, YFSETQ. The CDR3 is made up of 13 amino acids. V dropped 2 bases and J dropped 6 bases, with 10 bases sitting between them. The CDR3, as DNA: TGCGCCAGCAGCTTAGCAGGGGCGGATACGCAGTATTTT. It translates to CASSLAGADTQYF.